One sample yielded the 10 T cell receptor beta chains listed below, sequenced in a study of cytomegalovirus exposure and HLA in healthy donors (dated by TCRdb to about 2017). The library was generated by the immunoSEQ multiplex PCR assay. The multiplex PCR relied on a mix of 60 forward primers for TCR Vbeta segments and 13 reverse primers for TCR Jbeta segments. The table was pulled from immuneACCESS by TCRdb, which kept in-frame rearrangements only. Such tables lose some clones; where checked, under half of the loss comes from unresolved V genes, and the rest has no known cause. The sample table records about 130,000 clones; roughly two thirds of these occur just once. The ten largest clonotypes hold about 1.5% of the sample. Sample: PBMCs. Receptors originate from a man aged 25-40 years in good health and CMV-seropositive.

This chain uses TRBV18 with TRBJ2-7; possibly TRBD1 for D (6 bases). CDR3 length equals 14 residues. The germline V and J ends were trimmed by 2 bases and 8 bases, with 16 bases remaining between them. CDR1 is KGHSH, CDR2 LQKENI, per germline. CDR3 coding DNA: TGTGCCAGCTCACCAAACAGGGCCGACGGCCAGCAGTACTTC. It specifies CASSPNRADGQQYF.

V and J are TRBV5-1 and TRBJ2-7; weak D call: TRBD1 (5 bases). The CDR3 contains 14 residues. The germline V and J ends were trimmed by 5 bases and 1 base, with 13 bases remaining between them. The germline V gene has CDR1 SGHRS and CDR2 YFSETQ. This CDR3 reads CASSNWGRSYEQYF. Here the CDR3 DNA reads TGCGCCAGCAGTAATTGGGGCAGGTCCTACGAGCAGTACTTC.

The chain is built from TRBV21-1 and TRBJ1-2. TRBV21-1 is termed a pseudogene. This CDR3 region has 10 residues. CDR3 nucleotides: TGTGCCAGCAGCAAGGAGGTCTACACCTTC. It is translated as CASSKEVYTF.

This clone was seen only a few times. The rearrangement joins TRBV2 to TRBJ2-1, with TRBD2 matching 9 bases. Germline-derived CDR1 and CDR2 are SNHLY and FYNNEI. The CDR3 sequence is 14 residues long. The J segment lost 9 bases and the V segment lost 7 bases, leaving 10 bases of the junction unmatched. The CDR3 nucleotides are TGTGCCAGCACCCTGCAGCGGGGGGTGGGTGAGCAGTTCTTC. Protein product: CASTLQRGVGEQFF.

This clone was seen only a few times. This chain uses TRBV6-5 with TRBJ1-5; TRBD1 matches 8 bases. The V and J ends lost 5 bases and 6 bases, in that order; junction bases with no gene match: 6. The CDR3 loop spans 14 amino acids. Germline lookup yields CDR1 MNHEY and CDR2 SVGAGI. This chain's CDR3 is CASSVGTGGQPQHF. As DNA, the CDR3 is TGTGCCAGCAGTGTGGGAACAGGGGGTCAGCCCCAGCATTTT.

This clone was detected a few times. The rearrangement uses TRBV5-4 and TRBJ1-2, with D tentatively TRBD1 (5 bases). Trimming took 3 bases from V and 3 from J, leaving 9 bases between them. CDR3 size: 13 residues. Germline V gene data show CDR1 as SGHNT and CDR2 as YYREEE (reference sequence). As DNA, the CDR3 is TGTGCCAGCAGCTACGACAGAGACTATGGCTACACCTTC. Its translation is CASSYDRDYGYTF.

Here the CDR3 reads CAISETGYYEQYF. The CDR3 bases are TGTGCCATCAGTGAGACAGGTTACTACGAGCAGTACTTC. This sequence joins TRBV10-3 and TRBJ2-7; D is possibly TRBD1 (5 bases). From germline, CDR1 is ENHRY and CDR2 SYGVKD. V shed 2 bases and J shed 3 bases, with 8 bases lying between them. The CDR3 consists of 13 residues.

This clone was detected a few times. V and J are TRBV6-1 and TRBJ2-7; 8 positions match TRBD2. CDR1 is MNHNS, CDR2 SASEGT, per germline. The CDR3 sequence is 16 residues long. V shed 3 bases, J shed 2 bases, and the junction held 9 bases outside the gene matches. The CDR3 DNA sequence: TGTGCCAGCAGTGATCGGGAGGGGACTGGTCCCTACGAGCAGTACTTC. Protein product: CASSDREGTGPYEQYF.

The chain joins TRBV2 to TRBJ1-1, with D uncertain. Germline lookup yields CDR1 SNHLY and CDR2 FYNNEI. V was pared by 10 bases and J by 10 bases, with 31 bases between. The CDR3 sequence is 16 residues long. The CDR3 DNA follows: TGTGCCACCGTACCCCAATCGGAGAGATACCCGAAGTTAGCTTTCTTT. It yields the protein CATVPQSERYPKLAFF.

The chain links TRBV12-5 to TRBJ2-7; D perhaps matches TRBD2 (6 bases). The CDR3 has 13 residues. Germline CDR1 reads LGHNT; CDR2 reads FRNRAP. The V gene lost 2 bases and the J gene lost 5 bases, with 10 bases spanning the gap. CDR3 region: CASGLSGDHEQYF. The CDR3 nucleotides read TGTGCTAGTGGTTTGTCGGGGGACCACGAGCAGTACTTC.